This T cell receptor (beta chain) was sequenced for a study of blood T cell repertoires in COVID-19. The overall study: Acute-phase and convalescent COVID-19 samples originated in the United States, Italy and Spain.

Clones were read by immunoSEQ multiplex PCR, and TCRdb kept only the in-frame ones, dropping some. The top ten clones hold just under 2% of a sample with 130,000 to 150,000 clones, around 78% of them seen once. The sequence derives from a woman aged 60-75 years with acute or convalescent COVID-19. Sequenced material: peripheral blood.

The CDR3 loop reads CASSLVADQETQYF. The CDR3 coding sequence is TGCGCCAGCAGCTTGGTGGCGGACCAAGAGACCCAGTACTTC. V and J are TRBV5-1 and TRBJ2-5; D is unresolved. The CDR3 is made up of 14 amino acids. Germline CDR1 and CDR2: SGHRS and YFSETQ. V was clipped by 0 bases and J by 0 bases, with 6 bases between them.